This TCR beta chain emerged from a study of cytomegalovirus exposure and HLA in healthy donors. Every donor was a healthy person donating bone marrow. Donors showed nominal health when sampled, although they likely had unrecorded immune exposures. This PCR relied on a set of 60 Vbeta primers and 13 Jbeta primers. The repertoire was sequenced with immunoSEQ multiplex PCR; TCRdb's copy has only in-frame clones and lacks some. The data contain 160,000 or so clones, around 83% of them singletons. Study-wide points: Sequencing likely generated an artifact that appeared as a cluster of highly shared sequence variants. The authors assumed roughly uniform sequencing depth across donors for presence/absence analyses.

Comment on this clone: Its antigen remains unidentified.

Material for sequencing was PBMCs. The sequence derives from a male donor in good health and CMV-seropositive.

The CDR3: CASATGHTGNTEAFF. CDR3 sequence (DNA): TGTGCCAGCGCGACAGGGCACACCGGGAACACTGAAGCTTTCTTT. The chain joins TRBV13 to TRBJ1-1; 7 nucleotides match TRBD1. Germline V CDR1 and CDR2: PRHDT, FYEKMQ (reference sequence). The CDR3 contains 15 residues. The junction had 10 bases not matched to a gene; V was cut back by 8 bases and J by 1 base.